This T cell receptor beta chain derives from a study of OX40 agonist ivuxolimab in advanced cancers. Sequencing used immunoSEQ multiplex PCR; TCRdb keeps in-frame clones, though not all of them. Of approximately 69,000 clones in the sample, roughly 85% were seen once. Germline V CDR1 and CDR2: SGHTA, FQGTGA. J lost 2 bases, V lost 5 bases, and 4 bases had no gene match. The CDR3 consists of 15 residues. This receptor was taken from an adult with an advanced solid tumor such as melanoma, head and neck, liver or kidney cancer. The chain employs TRBV7-3 and TRBJ2-7; 12 nucleotides line up with TRBD2. Source: CD4+ or CD8+ T cells sorted from blood, taken in a trial of the OX40 agonist ivuxolimab. CDR3 sequence reads: CASSPGLAGTYEQYF. CDR3 sequence (DNA): TGTGCCAGCAGCCCCGGACTAGCGGGAACCTACGAGCAGTACTTC.